What follows describes a single T cell receptor (beta chain). The antigen is unknown. This sample stems from a study of radiation and T cells in renal cell carcinoma. Study conclusions and caveats: Baseline intratumoral clonotype presence is unknown without pretreatment biopsies.

Clones were read by immunoSEQ multiplex PCR, and TCRdb kept only the in-frame ones, dropping some. The sample carries around 81,000 clones, around four fifths recorded once. Time point reported: blood 4 weeks post-SBRT, at nephrectomy. The treatment denotes: 15 Gy SBRT to primary tumor, nephrectomy 4 weeks later. Nephrectomy followed 15 Gy stereotactic body radiation by 4 weeks. Clear cell pathology was present in this patient's renal cell carcinoma. V was cut by 5 bases and J by 5 bases, with 12 bases left in between. This CDR3 region has 14 residues. Germline loops: CDR1 SGHTA, CDR2 FQGNSA. V gene TRBV7-2 combines with J gene TRBJ1-4; D not resolved. The origin of this receptor is a man aged 50-60 years with renal cell carcinoma. The sample consisted of blood, taken from a patient whose treatment included radiotherapy and nephrectomy. CDR3 in amino acids: CASSAGANNEKLFF. CDR3 nucleotide sequence: TGTGCCAGCAGCGCTGGAGCTAACAATGAAAAACTGTTTTTT. Together with reference TRBV7-2 and TRBJ1-4, the CDR3 gives the full variable domain: GAGVSQSPSNKVTEKGKDVELRCDPISGHTALYWYRQSLGQGLEFLIYFQGNSAPDKSGLPSDRFSAERTGGSVSTLTIQRTQQEDSAVYLCASSAGANNEKLFFGSGTQLSVL.